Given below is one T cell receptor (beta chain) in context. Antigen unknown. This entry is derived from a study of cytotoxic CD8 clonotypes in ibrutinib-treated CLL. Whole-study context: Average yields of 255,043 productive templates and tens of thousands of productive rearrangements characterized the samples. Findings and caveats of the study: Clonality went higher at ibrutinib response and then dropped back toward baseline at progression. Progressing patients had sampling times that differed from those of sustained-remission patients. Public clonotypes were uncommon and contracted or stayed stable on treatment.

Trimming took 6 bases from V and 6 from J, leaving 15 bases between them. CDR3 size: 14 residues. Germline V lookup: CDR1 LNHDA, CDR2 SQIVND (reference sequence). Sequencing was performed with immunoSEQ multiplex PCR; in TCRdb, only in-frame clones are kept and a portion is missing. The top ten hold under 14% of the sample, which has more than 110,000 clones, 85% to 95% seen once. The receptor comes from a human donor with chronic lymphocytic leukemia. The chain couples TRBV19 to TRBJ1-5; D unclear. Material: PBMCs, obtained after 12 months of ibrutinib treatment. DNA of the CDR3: TGTGCCAGTAGCGAACCCCCCCGCGGTCAGCCCCAGCATTTT. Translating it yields CASSEPPRGQPQHF.